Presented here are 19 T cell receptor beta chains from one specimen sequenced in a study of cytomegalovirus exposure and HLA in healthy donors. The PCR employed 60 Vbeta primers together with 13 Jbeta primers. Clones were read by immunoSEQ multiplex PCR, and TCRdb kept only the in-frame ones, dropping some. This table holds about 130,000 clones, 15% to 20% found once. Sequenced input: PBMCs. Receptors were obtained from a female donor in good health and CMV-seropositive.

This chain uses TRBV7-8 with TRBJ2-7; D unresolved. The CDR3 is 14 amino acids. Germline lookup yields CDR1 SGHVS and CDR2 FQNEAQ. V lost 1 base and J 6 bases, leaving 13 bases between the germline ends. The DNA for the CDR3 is TGTGCCAGCAGCTTAGTTAGTTCTGTCGGCGAGCAGTACTTC. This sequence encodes CASSLVSSVGEQYF.

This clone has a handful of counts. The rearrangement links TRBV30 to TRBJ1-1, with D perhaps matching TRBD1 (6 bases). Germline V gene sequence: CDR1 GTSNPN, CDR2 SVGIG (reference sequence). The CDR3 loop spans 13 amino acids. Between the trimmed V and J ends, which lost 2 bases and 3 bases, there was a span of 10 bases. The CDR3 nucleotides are TGTGCCTGGAGTTGGGACATCGACACTGAAGCTTTCTTT. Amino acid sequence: CAWSWDIDTEAFF.

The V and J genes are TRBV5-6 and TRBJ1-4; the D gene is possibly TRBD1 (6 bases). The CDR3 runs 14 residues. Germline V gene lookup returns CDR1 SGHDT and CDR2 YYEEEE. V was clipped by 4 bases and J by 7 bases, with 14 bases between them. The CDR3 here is CASSLTGEGEKLFF. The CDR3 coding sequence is TGTGCCAGCAGCCTGACAGGCGAGGGTGAAAAACTGTTTTTT.

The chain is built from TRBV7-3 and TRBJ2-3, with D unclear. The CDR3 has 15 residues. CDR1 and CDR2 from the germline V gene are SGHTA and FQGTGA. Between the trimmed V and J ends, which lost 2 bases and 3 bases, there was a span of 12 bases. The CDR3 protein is CASSLARVRTDTQYF. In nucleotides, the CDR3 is TGTGCCAGCAGCTTAGCACGGGTTCGGACAGATACGCAGTATTTT. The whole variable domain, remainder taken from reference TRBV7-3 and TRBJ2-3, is GAGVSQTPSNKVTEKGKYVELRCDPISGHTALYWYRQSLGQGPEFLIYFQGTGAADDSGLPNDRFFAVRPEGSVSTLKIQRTERGDSAVYLCASSLARVRTDTQYFGPGTRLTVL.

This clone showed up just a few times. The CDR3 sequence is CASSIGLTHEQYF. For the CDR3, the DNA is TGTGCCAGTAGTATCGGACTAACCCACGAGCAGTACTTC. The chain recombines TRBV19 with TRBJ2-7; TRBD2 is a possible D gene (6 bases). Deletions cut 3 bases from V and 5 bases from J, with 11 bases between. The CDR3 consists of 13 residues. Germline V gene data show CDR1 as LNHDA and CDR2 as SQIVND (reference sequence).

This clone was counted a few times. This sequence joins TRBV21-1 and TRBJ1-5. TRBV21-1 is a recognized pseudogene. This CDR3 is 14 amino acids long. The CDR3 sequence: CASSNIRYNQPQHF. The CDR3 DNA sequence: TGTGCCAGCAGCAATATTCGGTACAATCAGCCCCAGCATTTT.

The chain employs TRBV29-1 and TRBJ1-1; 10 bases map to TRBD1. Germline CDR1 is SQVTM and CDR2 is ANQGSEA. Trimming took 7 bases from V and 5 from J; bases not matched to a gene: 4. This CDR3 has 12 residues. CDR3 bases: TGCAGCGAGCGACAGGGGGCGACTGAAGCTTTCTTT. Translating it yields CSERQGATEAFF.

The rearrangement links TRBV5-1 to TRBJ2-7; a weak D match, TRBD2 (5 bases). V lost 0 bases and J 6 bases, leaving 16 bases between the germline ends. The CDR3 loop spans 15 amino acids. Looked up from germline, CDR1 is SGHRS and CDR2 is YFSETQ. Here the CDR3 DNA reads TGCGCCAGCAGCTTGGATAGTAGCGCGAGCGGCGAGCAGTACTTC. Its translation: CASSLDSSASGEQYF.

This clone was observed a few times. CDR3 DNA: TGTGCCTGGGGGACAACGAACACTGAAGCTTTCTTT. It specifies CAWGTTNTEAFF. The chain has TRBV30 and TRBJ1-1; tentative D call: TRBD1 (6 bases). Trimming removed 5 bases from V and 1 base from J, with 8 bases in between. CDR1 GTSNPN and CDR2 SVGIG come from the germline V gene (reference sequence). CDR3 length: 12 amino acids.

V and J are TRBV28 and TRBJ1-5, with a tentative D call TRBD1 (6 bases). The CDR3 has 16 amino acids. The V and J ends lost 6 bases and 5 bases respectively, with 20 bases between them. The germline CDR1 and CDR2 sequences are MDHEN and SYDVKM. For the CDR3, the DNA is TGTGCCAGCAGAGAAACAGGGAAGGGGGACCATCAGCCCCAGCATTTT. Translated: CASRETGKGDHQPQHF. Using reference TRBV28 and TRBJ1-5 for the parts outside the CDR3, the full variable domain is DVKVTQSSRYLVKRTGEKVFLECVQDMDHENMFWYRQDPGLGLRLIYFSYDVKMKEKGDIPEGYSVSREKKERFSLILESASTNQTSMYLCASRETGKGDHQPQHFGDGTRLSIL.

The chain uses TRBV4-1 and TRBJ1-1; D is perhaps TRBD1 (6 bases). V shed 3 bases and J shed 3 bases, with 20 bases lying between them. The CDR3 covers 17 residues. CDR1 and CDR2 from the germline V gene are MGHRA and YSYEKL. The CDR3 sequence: CASSQDTSTGYYTEAFF. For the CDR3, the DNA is TGCGCCAGCAGCCAGGACACAAGCACAGGGTATTACACTGAAGCTTTCTTT.

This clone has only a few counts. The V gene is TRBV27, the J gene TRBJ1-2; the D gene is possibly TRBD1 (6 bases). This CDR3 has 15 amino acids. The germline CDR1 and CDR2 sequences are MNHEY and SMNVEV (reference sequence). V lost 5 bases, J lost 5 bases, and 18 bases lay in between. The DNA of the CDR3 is TGTGCCAGCAGTCCAGGGACATTGGGAAATTATGGCTACACCTTC. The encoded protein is CASSPGTLGNYGYTF.

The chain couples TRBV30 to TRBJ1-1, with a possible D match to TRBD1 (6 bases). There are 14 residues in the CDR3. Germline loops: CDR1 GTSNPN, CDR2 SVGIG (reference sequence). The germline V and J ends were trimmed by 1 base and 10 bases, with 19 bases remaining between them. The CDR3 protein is CAWSASGTSSGAFF. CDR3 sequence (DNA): TGTGCCTGGAGTGCTTCCGGGACAAGTTCTGGAGCTTTCTTT.

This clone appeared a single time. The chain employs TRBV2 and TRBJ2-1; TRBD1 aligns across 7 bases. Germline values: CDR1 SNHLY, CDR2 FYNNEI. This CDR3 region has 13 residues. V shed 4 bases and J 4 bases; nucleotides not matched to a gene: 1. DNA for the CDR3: TGTGCCAGCAGTGCAGGGGGTTACAATGAGCAGTTCTTC. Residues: CASSAGGYNEQFF.

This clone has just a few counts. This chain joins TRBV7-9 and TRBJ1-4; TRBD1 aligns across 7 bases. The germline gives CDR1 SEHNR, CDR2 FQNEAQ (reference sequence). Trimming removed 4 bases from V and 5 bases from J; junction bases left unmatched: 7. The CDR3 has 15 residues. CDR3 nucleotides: TGTGCCAGCAGCTCCCCAACAGGGGCGAATGAAAAACTGTTTTTT. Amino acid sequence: CASSSPTGANEKLFF.

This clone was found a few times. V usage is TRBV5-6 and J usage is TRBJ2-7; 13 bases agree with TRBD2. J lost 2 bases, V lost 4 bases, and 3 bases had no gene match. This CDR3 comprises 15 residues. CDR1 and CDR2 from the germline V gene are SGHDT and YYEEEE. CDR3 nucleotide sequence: TGTGCCAGCAGCCCGGGACTAGCGGGGCCCTACGAGCAGTACTTC. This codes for CASSPGLAGPYEQYF. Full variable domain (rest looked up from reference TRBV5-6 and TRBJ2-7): DAGVTQSPTHLIKTRGQQVTLRCSPKSGHDTVSWYQQALGQGPQFIFQYYEEEERQRGNFPDRFSGHQFPNYSSELNVNALLLGDSALYLCASSPGLAGPYEQYFGPGTRLTVT.

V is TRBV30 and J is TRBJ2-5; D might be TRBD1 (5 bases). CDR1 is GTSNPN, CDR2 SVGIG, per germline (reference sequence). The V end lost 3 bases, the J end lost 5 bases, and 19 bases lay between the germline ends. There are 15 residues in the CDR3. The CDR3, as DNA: TGTGCCTGGAGCTATGGCAGGGTTGGCATGGAGACCCAGTACTTC. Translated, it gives CAWSYGRVGMETQYF.

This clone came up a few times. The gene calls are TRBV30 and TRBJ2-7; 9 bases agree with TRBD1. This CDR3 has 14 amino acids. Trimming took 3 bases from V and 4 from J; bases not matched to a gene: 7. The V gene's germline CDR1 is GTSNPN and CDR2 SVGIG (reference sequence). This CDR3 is CAWRHNRGPYEQYF. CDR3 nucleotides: TGTGCCTGGAGACACAACAGGGGGCCTTACGAGCAGTACTTC.

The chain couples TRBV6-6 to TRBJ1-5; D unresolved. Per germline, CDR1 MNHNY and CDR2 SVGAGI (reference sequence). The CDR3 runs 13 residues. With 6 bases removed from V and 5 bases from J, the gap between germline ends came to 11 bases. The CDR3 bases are TGTGCCAGCAGCTTCGTAGGAGATCAGCCCCAGCATTTT. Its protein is CASSFVGDQPQHF.